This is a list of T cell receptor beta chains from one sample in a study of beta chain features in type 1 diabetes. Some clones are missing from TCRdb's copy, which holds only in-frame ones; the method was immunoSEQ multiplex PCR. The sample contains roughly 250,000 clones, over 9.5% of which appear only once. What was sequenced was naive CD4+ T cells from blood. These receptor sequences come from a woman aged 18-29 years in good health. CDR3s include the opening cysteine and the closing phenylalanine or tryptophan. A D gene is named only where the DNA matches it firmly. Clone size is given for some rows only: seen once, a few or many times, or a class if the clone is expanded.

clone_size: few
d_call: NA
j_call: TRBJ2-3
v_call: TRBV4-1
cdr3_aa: CASSQDPGSTDTQYF
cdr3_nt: TGCGCCAGCAGCCAAGATCCAGGATCCACAGATACGCAGTATTTT

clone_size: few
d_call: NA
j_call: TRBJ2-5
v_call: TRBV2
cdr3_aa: CASSYRQGGETQYF
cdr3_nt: TGTGCCAGCAGTTATAGACAGGGAGGAGAGACCCAGTACTTC

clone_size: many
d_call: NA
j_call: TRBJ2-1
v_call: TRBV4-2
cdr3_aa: CASSQEVGSASSYNEQFF
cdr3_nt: TGTGCCAGCAGCCAAGAAGTGGGGAGCGCCAGCTCCTACAATGAGCAGTTCTTC

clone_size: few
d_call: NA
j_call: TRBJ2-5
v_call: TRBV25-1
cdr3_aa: CASSPPRGAGETQYF
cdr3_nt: TGTGCCAGCAGTCCGCCTCGGGGGGCTGGGGAGACCCAGTACTTC

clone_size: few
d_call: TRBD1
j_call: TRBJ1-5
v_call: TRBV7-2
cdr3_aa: CASSKGTGGNQPQHF
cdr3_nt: TGTGCCAGCAGCAAAGGGACAGGGGGGAATCAGCCCCAGCATTTT

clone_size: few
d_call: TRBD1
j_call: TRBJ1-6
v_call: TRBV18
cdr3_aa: CASLPDRVEVNSPLHF
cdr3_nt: TGTGCCAGCTTGCCGGACAGGGTTGAAGTTAATTCACCCCTCCACTTT

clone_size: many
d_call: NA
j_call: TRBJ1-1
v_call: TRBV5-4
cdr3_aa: CASSFPGKGNTEAFF
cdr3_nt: TGTGCCAGCAGCTTCCCGGGAAAGGGGAACACTGAAGCTTTCTTT

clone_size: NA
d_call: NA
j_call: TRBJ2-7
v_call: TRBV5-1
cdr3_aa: CASSLPGGEQYF
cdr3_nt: TGCGCCAGCAGCCTTCCCGGGGGAGAGCAGTACTTC

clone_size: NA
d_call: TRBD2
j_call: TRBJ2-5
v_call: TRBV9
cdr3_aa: CASSLLAGGPQETQYF
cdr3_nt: TGTGCCAGCAGCCTACTAGCGGGGGGACCCCAAGAGACCCAGTACTTC

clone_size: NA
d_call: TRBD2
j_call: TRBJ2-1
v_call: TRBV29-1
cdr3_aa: CSVNPGGNEQFF
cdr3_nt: TGCAGCGTTAACCCCGGGGGGAATGAGCAGTTCTTC

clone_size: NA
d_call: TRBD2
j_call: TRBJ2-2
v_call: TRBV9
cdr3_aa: CASSVAPLAGGPPNTGELFF
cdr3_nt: TGTGCCAGCAGCGTAGCCCCACTGGCGGGAGGGCCTCCGAACACCGGGGAGCTGTTTTTT

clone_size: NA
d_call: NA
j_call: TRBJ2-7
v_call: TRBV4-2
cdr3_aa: CASSLGGDWDEPYF
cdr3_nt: TGTGCCAGCAGCCTGGGCGGGGACTGGGACGAGCCGTACTTC

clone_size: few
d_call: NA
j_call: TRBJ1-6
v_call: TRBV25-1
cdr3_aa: CASSESGNSPLHF
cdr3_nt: TGTGCCAGCAGTGAATCAGGGAATTCACCCCTCCACTTT

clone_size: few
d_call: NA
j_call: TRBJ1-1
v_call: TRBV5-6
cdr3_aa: CASSRDTHLEAFF
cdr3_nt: TGTGCCAGCAGCCGGGACACCCACCTTGAAGCTTTCTTT

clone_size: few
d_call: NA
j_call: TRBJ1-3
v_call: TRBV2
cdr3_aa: CASSERGTGNTIYF
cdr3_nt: TGTGCCAGCAGTGAAAGGGGAACTGGAAACACCATATATTTT

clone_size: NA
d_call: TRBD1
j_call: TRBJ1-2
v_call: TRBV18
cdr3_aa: CASSPDRALNYGYTF
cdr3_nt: TGTGCCAGCTCACCAGACAGGGCCCTTAACTATGGCTACACCTTC

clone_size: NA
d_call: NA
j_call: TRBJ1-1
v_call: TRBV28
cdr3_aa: CASSPSWEDTEAFF
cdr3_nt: TGTGCCAGCAGTCCTTCATGGGAGGACACTGAAGCTTTCTTT